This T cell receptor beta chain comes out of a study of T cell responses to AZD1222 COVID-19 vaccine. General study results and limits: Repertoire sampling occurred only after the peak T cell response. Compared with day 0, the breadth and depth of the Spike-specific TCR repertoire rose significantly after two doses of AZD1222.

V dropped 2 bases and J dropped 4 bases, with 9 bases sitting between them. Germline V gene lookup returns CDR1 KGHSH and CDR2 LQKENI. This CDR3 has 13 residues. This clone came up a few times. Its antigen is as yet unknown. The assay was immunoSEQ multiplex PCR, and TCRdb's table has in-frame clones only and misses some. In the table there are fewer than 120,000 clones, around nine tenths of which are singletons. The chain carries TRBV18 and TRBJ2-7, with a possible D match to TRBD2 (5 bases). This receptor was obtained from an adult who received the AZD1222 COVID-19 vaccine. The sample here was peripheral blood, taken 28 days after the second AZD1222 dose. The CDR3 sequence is CASSPGVAYEQYF. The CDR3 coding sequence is TGTGCCAGCTCACCAGGGGTAGCGTACGAGCAGTACTTC.